Shown below are 5 T cell receptor beta chains from a single sample sequenced in a study of blood T cell repertoires in COVID-19. Assay used: immunoSEQ multiplex PCR; TCRdb lists only in-frame clones, some missing. The table lists some 80,000 clones, 84% of them singletons. What was sequenced was peripheral blood. These receptors originate from a woman between 45 and 60 years old with acute or convalescent COVID-19.

The chain joins TRBV15 to TRBJ2-7; D is unresolved. Trimming took off 1 base at V and 3 bases at J, with 10 bases between the two ends. This CDR3 spans 14 amino acids. In germline, CDR1 is LNHNV, CDR2 YYDKDF (reference sequence). The CDR3 bases are TGTGCCACCAGCAGAGCATCCTACAGCTACGAGCAGTACTTC. Protein: CATSRASYSYEQYF. Complete variable domain (other parts from reference TRBV15 and TRBJ2-7): DAMVIQNPRYQVTQFGKPVTLSCSQTLNHNVMYWYQQKSSQAPKLLFHYYDKDFNNEADTPDNFQSRRPNTSFCFLDIRSPGLGDTAMYLCATSRASYSYEQYFGPGTRLTVT.

In DNA, the CDR3 is TGTGCCTGGAGGACAGGGGGCAATCAGCCCCAGCATTTT. The encoded protein is CAWRTGGNQPQHF. The V call is TRBV30, the J call TRBJ1-5, with TRBD1 identical over 8 bases. The CDR3 has 13 amino acids. J was trimmed by 2 bases and V by 3 bases; bases with no gene match: 0. CDR1 is GTSNPN and CDR2 is SVGIG in the germline V gene (reference sequence). The entire variable domain, with the rest obtained from reference TRBV30 and TRBJ1-5, is as follows: SQTIHQWPATLVQPVGSPLSLECTVEGTSNPNLYWYRQAAGRGLQLLFYSVGIGQISSEVPQNLSASRPQDRQFILSSKKLLLSDSGFYLCAWRTGGNQPQHFGDGTRLSIL.

V and J are TRBV2 and TRBJ2-1; 7 bases map to TRBD2. CDR3 length equals 16 residues. CDR1 SNHLY and CDR2 FYNNEI come from the germline V gene. J gave up 10 bases and V 2 bases, and 14 bases lay outside the gene matches. The DNA for the CDR3 is TGTGCCAGCAGTGAATTAGCGGTAGCGGGTAGTTCGGAGCAGTTCTTC. Encoded protein: CASSELAVAGSSEQFF.

This clone appeared once. The V call is TRBV5-1, the J call TRBJ1-1; 8 nucleotides match TRBD1. Trimming removed 2 bases from V and 4 bases from J; junction bases left unmatched: 1. Germline V gives CDR1 SGHRS, CDR2 YFSETQ. The CDR3 runs to 13 residues. The CDR3 DNA reads as TGCGCCAGCAGCTTCACAGGGGGCACTGAAGCTTTCTTT. This translates into CASSFTGGTEAFF.

The J gene is TRBJ2-3, the V gene TRBV6-5; the D gene is possibly TRBD1 (7 bases). Germline lookup yields CDR1 MNHEY and CDR2 SVGAGI. The CDR3 sequence is 13 residues long. V gave up 6 bases and J gave up 4 bases, with 11 bases separating them. The CDR3 bases are TGTGCCAGCAGCAGGGGGGCGTCAGATACGCAGTATTTT. Residues: CASSRGASDTQYF.